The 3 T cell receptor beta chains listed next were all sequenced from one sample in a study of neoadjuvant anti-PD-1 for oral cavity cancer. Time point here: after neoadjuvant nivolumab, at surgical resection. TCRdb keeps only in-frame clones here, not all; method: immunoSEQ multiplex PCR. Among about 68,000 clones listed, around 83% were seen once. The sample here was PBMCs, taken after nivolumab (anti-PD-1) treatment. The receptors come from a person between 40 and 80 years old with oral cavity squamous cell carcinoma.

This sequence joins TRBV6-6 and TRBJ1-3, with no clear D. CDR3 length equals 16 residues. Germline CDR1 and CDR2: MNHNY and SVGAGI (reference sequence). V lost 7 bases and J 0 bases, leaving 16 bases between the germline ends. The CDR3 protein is CASTSSEAVSGNTIYF. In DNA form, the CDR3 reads TGTGCCAGCACCTCCTCAGAAGCGGTCTCTGGAAACACCATATATTTT.

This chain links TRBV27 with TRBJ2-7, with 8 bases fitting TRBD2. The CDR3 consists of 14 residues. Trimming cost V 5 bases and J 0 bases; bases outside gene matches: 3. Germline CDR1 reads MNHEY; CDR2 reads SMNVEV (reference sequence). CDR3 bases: TGTGCCAGCAGTGTCGGGAGGGACTCCTACGAGCAGTACTTC. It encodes CASSVGRDSYEQYF.

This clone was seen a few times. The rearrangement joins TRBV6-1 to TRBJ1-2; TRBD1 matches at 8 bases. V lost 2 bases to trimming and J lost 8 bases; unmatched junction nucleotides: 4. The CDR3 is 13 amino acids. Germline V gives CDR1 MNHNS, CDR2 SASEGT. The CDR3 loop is CASSEQGAGGYTF. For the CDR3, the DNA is TGTGCCAGCAGTGAACAGGGGGCCGGCGGCTACACCTTC.